The source of this TCR beta chain is a study of human T cells and chemical hapten exposure. Background on the study: Diphenylcyclopropenone doses were given weekly to the scalps of patients across the approximately 24-week study. Patients, mostly women, had alopecia areata, alopecia totalis or alopecia universalis.

General study findings and limits: As the donors had alopecia, their immune response may differ from healthy people's.

This clonotype was picked up a small number of times. Its specificity is unknown. The time point denotes: pre-sensitization, week 0. Treatment indicated: therapeutic diphenylcyclopropenone sensitization with weekly scalp DPC. Before extraction, the whole blood was not fractionated, and total RNA was taken from it. What the library attached to individual cDNA molecules were unique molecular identifiers. TCRdb redid the calling of the RACE reads with MiXCR, one entry per CDR3 protein. The sample comprises tens of thousands of distinct CDR3 sequences, around a tenth of which are singletons, and 27% rests with the top ten. V was pared by 1 base and J by 3 bases, with 7 bases between. CDR3 length: 14 residues. Germline loops: CDR1 SGHRS, CDR2 YFSETQ.

The clonotype originates from a man aged 50-59 years with alopecia areata. Some clones in this sample may be carry-over from other donors' samples. The chain combines TRBV5-1 with TRBJ2-2; D is undetermined. The specimen comprised whole blood, sampled in connection with sensitization to the hapten diphenylcyclopropenone (DPC). CDR3 protein: CASSLKQYTGELFF. In DNA form, the CDR3 reads TGCGCCAGCAGCTTGAAACAGTACACCGGGGAGCTGTTTTTT.